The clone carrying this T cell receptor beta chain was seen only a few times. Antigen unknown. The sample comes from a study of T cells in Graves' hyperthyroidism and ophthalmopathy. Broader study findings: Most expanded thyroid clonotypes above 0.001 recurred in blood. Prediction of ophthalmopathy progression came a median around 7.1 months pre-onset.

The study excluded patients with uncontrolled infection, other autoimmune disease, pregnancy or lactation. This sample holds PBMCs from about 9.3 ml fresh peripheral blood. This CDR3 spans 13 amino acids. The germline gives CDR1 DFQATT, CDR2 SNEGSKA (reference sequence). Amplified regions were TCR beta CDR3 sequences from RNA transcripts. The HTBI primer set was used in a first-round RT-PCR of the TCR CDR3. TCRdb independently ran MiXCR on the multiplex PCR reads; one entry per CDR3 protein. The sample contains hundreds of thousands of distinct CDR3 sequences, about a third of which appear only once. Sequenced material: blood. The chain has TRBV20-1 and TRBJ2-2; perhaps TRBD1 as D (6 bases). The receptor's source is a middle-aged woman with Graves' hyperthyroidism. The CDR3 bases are TGCAGAGGGTCGAGGGACACCACCGGGGAGCTGTTTTTT. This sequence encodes CRGSRDTTGELFF.